This T cell receptor beta chain was recorded in a study of kidney transplant recipient with SARS-CoV-2 infection. TCRdb reprocessed the reads with MiXCR, giving one entry per CDR3 protein. The sample lists approximately 250,000 distinct CDR3 sequences, under 30% occurring once. Germline assignment: CDR1 DFQATT and CDR2 SNEGSKA (reference sequence). The CDR3 length is 15 residues. The V end was cut by 1 base, the J end by 3 bases, with 14 bases between. V and J are TRBV20-1 and TRBJ2-3; tentative D call: TRBD2 (5 bases). The sequencing here drew on a blood sample, taken at baseline and between days 110 and 120 from a kidney transplant recipient. This TCR came from a young adult male patient who had COVID-19 and was a kidney transplant recipient. The graft donor may have contributed some T cells. The CDR3 is CSARVTLANTDTQYF. The DNA for the CDR3 is TGCAGTGCTAGAGTTACTCTAGCAAATACAGATACGCAGTATTTT.